These T cell receptor beta chains were read from a single sample in a study of T cell responses to AZD1222 COVID-19 vaccine. Generated by immunoSEQ multiplex PCR, the TCRdb table keeps only in-frame clones and is missing some. The sample records over 140,000 clones, roughly 92% being singletons. The source material was peripheral blood, sampled on day 0 of AZD1222 vaccination. Source of these receptors: an adult in good health. Both conserved end residues are part of each CDR3. D genes are given only for firm matches. Size values are once, few and many counts, or a class for expanded clones, and some rows have none.

D gene,V gene,J gene,clone size,CDR3 DNA,CDR3 protein
.,TRBV5-6,TRBJ1-4,.,TGTGCCAGCAGCTTGGGGTCCTCCGGGAGAGAAAAACTGTTTTTT,CASSLGSSGREKLFF
.,TRBV18,TRBJ1-1,.,TGTGCCAGCTCACCGTGGGGGAACACTGAAGCTTTCTTT,CASSPWGNTEAFF
.,TRBV5-1,TRBJ2-1,.,TGCGCCAGCAGCCGGGGGCAGGGAGTATACAATGAGCAGTTCTTC,CASSRGQGVYNEQFF
.,TRBV6-5,TRBJ2-7,.,TGTGCCAGCAGTTACTCAGGTGGCAATGAGCAGTACTTC,CASSYSGGNEQYF
.,TRBV14,TRBJ1-5,.,TGTGCCAGCAGCCCCCTCGGGGACCATCAGCCCCAGCATTTT,CASSPLGDHQPQHF
TRBD2,TRBV10-2,TRBJ2-5,.,TGCGCCAGCAGTGATGCGGCGGGGGTTCAAGAGACCCAGTACTTC,CASSDAAGVQETQYF
TRBD1,TRBV2,TRBJ2-7,.,TGTGCCAGCATGGGACAGAACTCCTACGAGCAGTACTTC,CASMGQNSYEQYF
.,TRBV7-2,TRBJ1-6,.,TGTGCCAGCAGCTTAGGGGATTCACCCCTCCACTTT,CASSLGDSPLHF
.,TRBV28,TRBJ2-1,once,TGTGCCAGCAGTCCTAACTACTACAATGAGCAGTTCTTC,CASSPNYYNEQFF
.,TRBV19,TRBJ1-2,.,TGTGCCAGTAGTTATCAAATCCGGGCCGCCCCGAGAGGCTACACCTTC,CASSYQIRAAPRGYTF
TRBD1,TRBV7-9,TRBJ1-1,.,TGTGCCAGCAGCTCGGACAGGGCCTACTCGACTGAAGCTTTCTTT,CASSSDRAYSTEAFF
TRBD1,TRBV5-1,TRBJ2-7,.,TGCGCCAGCAGTGAGAGACAGGGTACCCACGAGCAGTACTTC,CASSERQGTHEQYF
TRBD1,TRBV7-9,TRBJ2-7,once,TGTGCCAGCAGCCAGGACAGGGGGACCTCCTACGAGCAGTACTTC,CASSQDRGTSYEQYF
.,TRBV10-2,TRBJ2-3,.,TGCGCCAGCAGTCCAGTTGATACGCAGTATTTT,CASSPVDTQYF
TRBD1,TRBV18,TRBJ2-7,.,TGTGCCAGCTCCCCTCAGGGGACAGACTACGAGCAGTACTTC,CASSPQGTDYEQYF
TRBD1,TRBV6-4,TRBJ2-2,.,TGTGCCAGCAGTGACCGGCCTTTCCCGGGACAGGGTCGGGCCGGGGAGCTGTTTTTT,CASSDRPFPGQGRAGELFF
.,TRBV19,TRBJ2-5,.,TGTGCCAGTAGTGACAGGAGGGAGACCCAGTACTTC,CASSDRRETQYF
.,TRBV12-3/TRBV12-4,TRBJ1-1,.,TGTGCCAGCACTCAAATTACTGGGGGTGAAGCTTTCTTT,CASTQITGGEAFF
TRBD2,TRBV2,TRBJ2-7,once,TGTGCCAGCAGTAGCGGGGACGAGCAGTACTTC,CASSSGDEQYF
.,TRBV28,TRBJ1-2,.,TGTGCCAGCAGTTTAAAGTCCGGTTATGGCTACACCTTC,CASSLKSGYGYTF
.,TRBV11-2,TRBJ2-1,few,TGTGCCAGCAGCTTAATCAGGCGGGCCAGGGGTCAGTTCTATGAGCAGTTCTTC,CASSLIRRARGQFYEQFF
TRBD1,TRBV2,TRBJ1-6,.,TGTGCCAGCAGTGAAACAGGGGAGTTCACCCTCCACTTT,CASSETGEFTLHF
.,TRBV7-8,TRBJ2-4,.,TGTGCCAGCAGCTACACACCGGACAGCAAAAACATTCAGTACTTC,CASSYTPDSKNIQYF
.,TRBV5-1,TRBJ2-5,.,TGCGCCAGCAGCTTGGGAGCGGTATGGGGAGAGACCCAGTACTTC,CASSLGAVWGETQYF